This T cell receptor (beta chain) was captured by sequencing in a study of CD8 T cells in Susac syndrome. The CDR3 spans 16 residues. Germline loops: CDR1 SGHRS, CDR2 YFSETQ. The ends were cut back, 4 bases at V and 0 bases at J, with 14 bases in the middle. The study sequenced TCR beta in blood CD8+ and CD4+ T cells. The RNA, about 0.5 to 1 ug, was put through reverse transcription using random hexamers. The immunoSEQ assay covered 54 Vbeta and 13 Jbeta segments for CDR3. TCRdb used MiXCR to reprocess the immunoSEQ multiplex PCR reads, holding one entry per CDR3 protein. The sample yields approximately 150,000 distinct CDR3 sequences, over 75% seen once.

The chain combines TRBV5-1 with TRBJ1-3; maybe TRBD1 (5 bases). The sample consisted of CD8+ T cells from PBMCs. The TCR comes from a human donor with multiple sclerosis. CDR3 DNA: TGCGCCAGCAGCCCGGCCCAGGGAGCCTCTGGAAACACCATATATTTT. Its translation is CASSPAQGASGNTIYF.